A selection of T cell receptor beta chains follows, all from one sample in a study of blood T cell repertoires in COVID-19. Assay: immunoSEQ multiplex PCR; the TCRdb copy retains only in-frame clones and omits some. Of roughly 110,000 clones listed, roughly nine tenths are singletons. The specimen sequenced was peripheral blood. These receptors came from a man aged 35 to 55 with active or convalescent COVID-19. Each CDR3 is given with its conserved first and last residue. D genes are given only for firm matches. Size is stated for part of the rows, as once, few or many counts, or as a class when the clone is expanded.

clone_size	v_call	j_call	d_call	cdr3_aa	cdr3_nt
.	TRBV12-3/TRBV12-4	TRBJ2-3	.	CASSSYADTQYF	TGTGCCAGCAGTTCCTACGCAGATACGCAGTATTTT
.	TRBV4-2	TRBJ2-2	.	CASSQVGDTGELFF	TGTGCCAGCAGCCAAGTAGGGGACACCGGGGAGCTGTTTTTT
.	TRBV28	TRBJ2-7	TRBD2	CASSLWPSGIGGEQYF	TGTGCCAGCAGTTTATGGCCTAGCGGGATAGGGGGCGAGCAGTACTTC
.	TRBV7-8	TRBJ2-7	.	CASSLQATYEQYF	TGTGCCAGCAGCTTACAGGCCACCTACGAGCAGTACTTC
.	TRBV4-3	TRBJ1-4	.	CASSQGSGGPEKLFF	TGCGCCAGCAGCCAGGGAAGCGGTGGTCCTGAAAAACTGTTTTTT
.	TRBV7-2	TRBJ2-3	TRBD1	CASSLGQITDTQYF	TGTGCCAGCAGCTTGGGACAGATCACAGATACGCAGTATTTT
.	TRBV18	TRBJ2-3	.	CASSPGQAKGNTQYF	TGTGCCAGCTCACCGGGGCAGGCGAAAGGGAATACGCAGTATTTT
.	TRBV11-2	TRBJ2-7	.	CASSPPVRWDEQYF	TGTGCCAGCAGCCCCCCTGTGCGGTGGGACGAGCAGTACTTC
.	TRBV10-1	TRBJ1-4	.	CASSYGQKNNEKLFF	TGCGCCAGCAGTTACGGACAGAAAAATAATGAAAAACTGTTTTTT
.	TRBV6-1	TRBJ2-7	TRBD2	CASSDPPHLAGAAYEQYF	TGTGCCAGCAGTGATCCCCCCCATCTAGCGGGTGCTGCCTACGAGCAGTACTTC
once	TRBV7-8	TRBJ2-1	.	CASFAGTSYNEQFF	TGTGCCAGCTTCGCGGGTACATCCTACAATGAGCAGTTCTTC
few	TRBV5-1	TRBJ1-2	TRBD1	CASSRDSYGYTF	TGCGCCAGCAGCCGGGACAGCTATGGCTACACCTTC
.	TRBV3-1/TRBV3-2	TRBJ1-5	TRBD1	CASSPGQGLLSNQPQHF	TGTGCCAGCAGCCCAGGACAGGGGTTGTTAAGCAATCAGCCCCAGCATTTT
.	TRBV13	TRBJ1-1	TRBD1	CASSRGDSLNTEAFF	TGTGCCAGCAGCCGAGGGGACAGCCTAAACACTGAAGCTTTCTTT
.	TRBV3-1/TRBV3-2	TRBJ1-2	TRBD1	CASSHRGTGIGYTF	TGTGCCAGCAGCCATAGAGGGACAGGGATTGGCTACACCTTC
.	TRBV10-3	TRBJ2-1	.	CAISERSYNEQFF	TGTGCCATCAGTGAGCGGTCCTACAATGAGCAGTTCTTC
.	TRBV2	TRBJ1-6	TRBD1	CASSDEGARNSPLHF	TGTGCCAGCAGTGATGAGGGGGCAAGGAATTCACCCCTCCACTTT
.	TRBV7-2	TRBJ1-2	.	CASSSGVGYTF	TGTGCCAGCAGCTCAGGGGTCGGCTACACCTTC
.	TRBV19	TRBJ1-5	.	CASSSPGSQPQHF	TGTGCCAGTAGTTCCCCGGGTTCCCAGCCCCAGCATTTT
.	TRBV25-1	TRBJ2-6	.	CASSELNSGANVLTF	TGTGCCAGCAGTGAATTAAACTCTGGGGCCAACGTCCTGACTTTC
few	TRBV7-2	TRBJ2-5	TRBD2	CASSPTSGYQETQYF	TGTGCCAGCTCCCCAACTAGCGGGTACCAAGAGACCCAGTACTTC
.	TRBV27	TRBJ2-7	.	CASSSHRTRGYEQYF	TGTGCCAGCAGTTCCCACCGAACCAGGGGCTACGAGCAGTACTTC
.	TRBV7-9	TRBJ1-3	.	CAGRGVPGNTIYF	TGTGCCGGACGGGGGGTCCCTGGAAACACCATATATTTT
once	TRBV28	TRBJ1-3	.	CASSSLSYSTVSSGNTIYF	TGTGCCAGCAGTTCCTTATCCTATTCCACAGTATCCTCTGGAAACACCATATATTTT
.	TRBV15	TRBJ1-1	.	CATSRVEKNTEAFF	TGTGCCACCAGCAGAGTGGAGAAGAACACTGAAGCTTTCTTT
.	TRBV27	TRBJ2-3	TRBD1	CASSLRPGTDRTDTQYF	TGTGCCAGCAGTTTAAGACCCGGGACAGACCGCACAGATACGCAGTATTTT
once	TRBV7-2	TRBJ2-5	.	CASSLEGNQEGYF	TGTGCCAGCAGCTTAGAGGGGAACCAGGAGGGGTACTTC
.	TRBV11-2	TRBJ2-5	.	CASSLMAVYLGQETQYF	TGTGCCAGCAGCTTAATGGCGGTATACCTGGGCCAAGAGACCCAGTACTTC
.	TRBV9	TRBJ1-2	.	CASSVEARGYDYTF	TGTGCCAGCAGCGTAGAAGCTCGGGGGTATGACTACACCTTC
.	TRBV12-3/TRBV12-4	TRBJ2-3	.	CASSNPGTDTQYF	TGTGCCAGCAGTAACCCGGGCACAGATACGCAGTATTTT
.	TRBV7-8	TRBJ1-5	TRBD1	CASSLETGVINQPQHF	TGTGCCAGCAGCTTAGAGACAGGGGTGATCAATCAGCCCCAGCATTTT
.	TRBV27	TRBJ1-3	.	CASSPSTRSGNTIYF	TGTGCCAGCAGTCCCTCCACCAGGTCTGGAAACACCATATATTTT
.	TRBV28	TRBJ2-2	.	CASSFDRIGELFF	TGTGCCAGCAGTTTCGACAGGATCGGGGAGCTGTTTTTT
.	TRBV14	TRBJ2-3	TRBD2	CASSQAGEVDTQYF	TGTGCCAGCAGCCAGGCGGGAGAAGTGGATACGCAGTATTTT
.	TRBV18	TRBJ1-2	.	CASSPLGDNGYTF	TGTGCCAGCTCACCACTCGGGGACAATGGCTACACCTTC
.	TRBV24-1	TRBJ2-1	.	CATSVSGNEQFF	TGTGCCACCAGTGTTTCGGGCAATGAGCAGTTCTTC
.	TRBV6-5	TRBJ2-7	.	CASSFSESSYEQYF	TGTGCCAGCAGTTTCTCTGAGAGCTCCTACGAGCAGTACTTC
.	TRBV7-3	TRBJ2-1	.	CASSDPPGVAQFF	TGTGCCAGCAGCGACCCTCCCGGGGTAGCCCAGTTCTTC
.	TRBV5-1	TRBJ1-6	TRBD1	CASSTNSGQGAALLHF	TGCGCCAGCAGCACAAATTCGGGACAGGGGGCGGCCCTCCTCCACTTT
few	TRBV5-1	TRBJ1-1	TRBD1	CASSRLQGDKEAFF	TGCGCCAGCAGCCGACTACAGGGGGATAAGGAAGCTTTCTTT
.	TRBV11-2	TRBJ2-3	TRBD1	CASSRTPSAGGRDTQYF	TGTGCCAGCAGCCGCACTCCCTCCGCAGGGGGTAGGGATACGCAGTATTTT
.	TRBV5-6	TRBJ1-1	.	CASSFRGTQGAFF	TGTGCCAGCAGTTTTCGCGGTACGCAGGGCGCTTTCTTT
.	TRBV6-1	TRBJ1-1	TRBD1	CASSEMDRVGTEAFF	TGTGCCAGCAGTGAGATGGACAGGGTGGGCACTGAAGCTTTCTTT
.	TRBV4-3	TRBJ1-2	.	CASSQDSWVRVYGYTF	TGCGCCAGCAGCCAAGATTCTTGGGTCAGGGTCTATGGCTACACCTTC
.	TRBV28	TRBJ2-7	TRBD2	CASSPDLGTSGIEQYF	TGTGCCAGCAGCCCAGATTTAGGGACTAGCGGGATCGAGCAGTACTTC
.	TRBV6-1	TRBJ2-1	TRBD2	CASSEVPRSSGSYNEQFF	TGTGCCAGCAGTGAAGTTCCCCGGAGTAGCGGGAGTTACAATGAGCAGTTCTTC
once	TRBV19	TRBJ1-1	.	CASSLLYGGTEAFF	TGTGCCAGTAGCCTCCTCTACGGGGGCACTGAAGCTTTCTTT
.	TRBV18	TRBJ1-5	.	CASSTRGGVTGNQPQHF	TGTGCCAGCTCAACACGCGGGGGGGTGACAGGCAATCAGCCCCAGCATTTT
.	TRBV3-1/TRBV3-2	TRBJ2-1	TRBD1	CASSPGGPYNEQFF	TGTGCCAGCAGTCCAGGGGGCCCTTACAATGAGCAGTTCTTC
.	TRBV4-2	TRBJ2-1	TRBD2	CASSYEPLAGGDEKQFF	TGTGCCAGCAGCTACGAGCCCCTAGCGGGAGGGGATGAGAAGCAGTTCTTC
.	TRBV19	TRBJ2-1	.	CASSWSSYNEQFF	TGTGCCAGTAGCTGGAGCTCCTACAATGAGCAGTTCTTC
.	TRBV6-2/TRBV6-3	TRBJ1-6	TRBD1	CASSYATGIAYNSPLHF	TGTGCCAGCAGTTACGCGACAGGGATCGCCTATAATTCACCCCTCCACTTT
.	TRBV28	TRBJ2-1	TRBD2	CASSQEPGTSGSYNEQFF	TGTGCCAGCAGCCAAGAACCCGGGACTAGCGGATCCTACAATGAGCAGTTCTTC
once	TRBV11-3	TRBJ2-3	TRBD1	CASSHGTGSTDTQYF	TGTGCCAGCAGCCACGGGACAGGGAGCACAGATACGCAGTATTTT